This T cell receptor beta chain was sequenced for a study of cytomegalovirus exposure and HLA in healthy donors (dated by TCRdb to the late 2010s). General notes on the study: In an earlier analysis of some 610 of the donors, about 260 Gb of sequence data and 117 million unique TCR beta sequences from 150 million to 200 million T cells were reported. Approximately 300 gigabases of sequencing data and around 85 million unique TCR sequences made up an early release that covered approximately 650 HLA-typed donors. Of the 300 to 400 genotyped donors, about 84% fell in the genetic ancestry cluster associated with self-reported Caucasian donors. The study was designed to test whether signatures of past pathogen exposure could be identified by cataloging public T cell receptors. The study profiled the T cell repertoires of hundreds of subjects by immunosequencing and related them to cytomegalovirus serostatus. Along with the approximately 620-subject first cohort, a separate validation cohort of over a hundred different subjects was used. To predict cytomegalovirus infection status, the study brought together high-throughput TCR immunosequencing, statistical association of individual TCRs with disease status, and machine learning. A later analysis re-analyzed previously published TCR beta repertoires from 600 to 850 donors and added high-resolution HLA genotyping to study TCR occurrence patterns. Rather than using new phenotypic data, the later analysis identified candidate immune exposures from TCR beta sequences and from how often those sequences occurred across donors. An earlier analysis of some 500 of the donors applied high-throughput TCR beta sequencing to assess whether each TCR beta V gene segment acted as functional or pseudogenic. Donor age, sex, ethnicity and CMV serostatus were compiled alongside the repertoire data. A later genetic analysis used genome-wide SNP genotypes for about 60% of the 666 donors, treating that subset as a discovery cohort. Every repertoire in the discovery cohort had been generated on one and the same sequencing platform. Both class I and class II loci were covered by HLA typing, at four-digit resolution. Typing coverage varied by locus: roughly 629-640 donors for A, B, C, DRB1 and DQB1; roughly 500 for DQA1; approximately 610 for DPA1; 450 to 480 for DPB1. Because of strong linkage in the cohort, 5 or 6 DR-DQ haplotypes were treated as single units for association and clustering. Among some 400 genotyped donors of the cohort, an average of roughly 230,000 unique TCR beta nucleotide sequences was sequenced per donor, of which about 18% were non-productive.

To prepare the library, the immunoSEQ multiplex PCR assay was applied. The multiplex PCR relied on a mix of 60 forward primers for TCR Vbeta segments and 13 reverse primers for TCR Jbeta segments. Amplification of the CDR3 region of rearranged TCR beta genes was performed with a multiplex PCR assay on genomic DNA. On the Illumina HiSeq System, the amplified TCR beta libraries were sequenced as 87-base-pair reads. The study's processing was this. Across the 500 to 750 repertoires, a later analysis counted 78 million or so unique TCR beta chains, around 10 million of which were shared by at least two donors. Raw reads were error-corrected and collapsed into unique sequences with a nearest-neighbor algorithm that merged closely related sequences to remove PCR and sequencing errors. CDR3 sequences were aligned to IMGT reference sequences to assign V, D and J gene segments. For a sequence to be retained, a match of at least six nucleotides to both a V gene segment and a J gene segment was required. Rearrangements were classified as productive when the CDR3 lacked stop codons and remained in frame with V and J, and all other rearrangements were classified as non-productive. CDR3 was defined according to IMGT convention as the region running from the second conserved V-encoded cysteine to the conserved J-encoded phenylalanine. The earlier analysis of about 500 of the donors excluded sequences that lacked an unambiguous match to a single V gene segment. An earlier analysis of 587 of the donors classified V segments as functional when productive rearrangements were above 56.7% and as segregating when the standard deviation between donors was above 5%. A statistical classification framework was built for diagnosing cytomegalovirus status from the catalog of TCR beta chain sequences. In a later analysis, V and J genes were assigned by comparing TCR nucleotide sequences against IMGT/GENE-DB human TR gene sequences. In a later analysis, CDR3 sequences and most-parsimonious VDJ recombination scenarios were assigned using the TCRdist pipeline. A later analysis defined each TCR beta chain by its CDR3 amino acid sequence plus V-gene family, and excluded reads lacking a unique V-gene family. To address suspected cross-contamination and a sequencing artifact, a later analysis removed 550 to 750 highly shared, low-generation-probability nucleotide sequences. For each public chain, a later analysis derived a clonal expansion index from normalized ranks of inferred template counts within each repertoire. In a later analysis, generation probabilities were computed with a VDJ recombination model fitted to out-of-frame rearrangements, and the resulting probabilities were checked against IGoR. In a later analysis, hypergeometric tests were used to score TCR-TCR, TCR-HLA and TCR-CMV co-occurrence, with a repertoire-size bias correction applied to TCR pairs. To estimate false discovery rates, a later analysis permuted the HLA or CMV assignments 20 times. In a later analysis, co-occurring TCRs were grouped with DBSCAN, and TCRdist sequence similarity was added when clustering was performed within HLA-allele-positive subsets. Repertoires with fewer than 30,000 or more than 120,000 public chains, plus five repertoires with anomalous nucleotide sharing, were excluded from co-occurrence clustering. Drawn from immuneACCESS, this table holds only the in-frame rearrangements with V and J called that TCRdb kept. Clones are partly lost; checked studies trace under half to an unresolved V gene and leave the rest unexplained. V, J and clone size reflect that table, while D and trimming were determined from the DNA. In this sample the table shows approximately 110,000 clones, 77% of which occur a single time. The ten most abundant clones make up 3.7% of the sample.

This clone was counted a few times. Its binding antigen is unknown. Base qualities are not recorded, but no much larger clone differs from it by a single base. Broad study findings and their caveats: Because some donors lacked HLA typing at each locus, the association tests relied only on the typed subset. A cluster of highly shared sequence variants was judged likely to represent a technical artifact of the sequencing pipeline. A few of the identified cytomegalovirus-associated TCR beta chains were confirmed in vitro to be specific for cytomegalovirus antigens. A later analysis found that TCR association rates varied across HLA loci, with DRB1 alleles showing the most associated TCRs and HLA-C alleles the fewest. Specific HLA alleles were associated with 16,951 TCR beta sequences at a false discovery rate of 0.05 in a later analysis. An association between a missense DCLRE1C variant and V-gene and J-gene trimming of TCR beta chains was found in a later genetic analysis and replicated in an independent cohort. Correlated functional status among segregating V segments might be attributable to linkage disequilibrium, but an unknown experimental factor could not be ruled out. In both the original and validation cohorts, the classifier was reported to diagnose cytomegalovirus status with high specificity and sensitivity. A later genetic analysis reported fewer N-insertions in productive TCRs among donors in an Asian-associated ancestry cluster than the approximately 670-donor mean. The study gave a list of about 150 TCR beta chains associated with cytomegalovirus. An earlier analysis of around 500 of the donors showed that most TCR beta V segments appeared in productive rearrangements either about 90% or about 30% of the time, which broadly matched IMGT annotations. CMV serostatus was the only immune exposure information available for the cohort. In this cohort, only TCR beta chains were sequenced, and detectable features were limited by the absence of alpha or paired-chain data. Fewer than 20 rarely observed V segments, including chromosome 9 orphons, were excluded from the earlier analysis of some 590 of the donors because counts were too low. It was suggested by the authors that the approach could potentially be generalized to other disease states and immunological phenotypes. When HLA alleles, especially DR and DQ, strongly co-occurred, attributing TCR associations to individual alleles was difficult. A further reported finding was that TCR beta sequences accurately predicted the HLA-A and HLA-B alleles for most subjects in the first cohort. Several of the top co-occurrence clusters appeared to be linked to parvovirus B19, influenza, CMV and Epstein-Barr virus, according to a later analysis. The 87-base-pair reads could not distinguish some IMGT-functional V segments, including TRBV6-2 and TRBV6-3, so those segments were excluded. Most CMV-associated TCR beta chains appeared to be HLA-restricted in a later analysis, and the HLA associations seemed to be driven largely by CMV exposure. Presence/absence analyses assumed roughly uniform sequencing depth across donors, an assumption that may not hold. Across donors, most TCR sequences were observed very rarely, whereas some public TCRs were present in many individuals. In a later analysis, HLA-associated TCR beta chains showed more clonal expansion and lower generation probabilities than non-associated chains that were equally common.

CDR1 and CDR2, looked up from the germline V gene, are SGHRS and YFSETQ. From its cysteine to its phenylalanine, the CDR3 spans 14 amino acids. This entry keeps only the CDR3 DNA: 42 bases, framed from base 1. The junction shows trimming of 2 bases on V and 1 base on J, plus 9 bases between the germline ends. In total, 630 or so healthy bone marrow donors made up the cohort. All cohort members were sampled while nominally healthy, although unrecorded immune exposures were likely present. CMV serostatus was positive for more than 250 and negative for 352 of the 666 cohort members, and was not recorded for this donor. A peripheral blood sample was collected from each donor, and TCR beta sequencing was performed on peripheral blood mononuclear cells. The Qiagen DNeasy Blood Extraction Kit was used to extract genomic DNA from the blood cell samples.

This TCR came from a human donor in good health. The sample consisted of PBMCs. The rearranged segments are TRBV5-1 and TRBJ1-1; the D gene is possibly TRBD1, with 6 bases matching. The nucleotide sequence is given as TGCGCCAGCAGCTTAAGGGGACAGAACACTGAAGCTTTCTTT. This translates into CASSLRGQNTEAFF.